The 16 T cell receptor beta chains below come from one sample, sequenced in a study of a mutant IDH1 vaccine in newly diagnosed glioma. Time point of the sample: week 11, during vaccination. Every vaccine dose comprised 300 ug of mutant IDH1 20-mer peptide plus topical imiquimod. No antigen has been assigned to these receptors. Profiled with immunoSEQ multiplex PCR; TCRdb holds only in-frame clones, not every one. The sample yields some 120,000 clones, around four fifths seen once. The sample consisted of PBMCs, taken from a glioma patient whose treatment included an IDH1 peptide vaccine. These receptor sequences come from a man between 40 and 49 years old with glioma.

CDR3 region: CASSLGTSTDTQYF. The DNA for the CDR3 is TGCGCCAGCAGCTTGGGCACTAGCACAGATACGCAGTATTTT. The chain carries TRBV5-1 and TRBJ2-3; unclear D gene. V lost 0 bases, J lost 0 bases, and 5 bases lay in between. Per germline, CDR1 SGHRS and CDR2 YFSETQ. The CDR3 is 14 amino acids.

The chain is built from TRBV6-1 and TRBJ1-2; 9 bases fit TRBD1. The length of the CDR3 is 15 residues. The V gene end was trimmed by 5 bases and the J gene end by 8 bases; junction bases not matched to a gene: 12. Looked up from germline, CDR1 is MNHNS and CDR2 is SASEGT. The CDR3 DNA is TGTGCCAGCAGTCGTGAATGGGACAGGGTCGGCGGCTACACCTTC. Its translation is CASSREWDRVGGYTF.

The V and J genes are TRBV9 and TRBJ2-7; 11 positions agree with TRBD2. CDR1 and CDR2 from the germline V gene are SGDLS and YYNGEE. This CDR3 is built from 15 residues. Losses at the gene ends were 0 bases for V and 4 bases for J; bases not matched to a gene: 3. CDR3 bases: TGTGCCAGCAGCGTAGAGGCTAGCGGGGGGTACGAGCAGTACTTC. Its translation is CASSVEASGGYEQYF.

The J gene is TRBJ2-5, the V gene TRBV28; no clear D gene. Trimming took off 5 bases at V and 5 bases at J, with 12 bases between the two ends. The germline V gene has CDR1 MDHEN and CDR2 SYDVKM. This CDR3 spans 13 amino acids. The CDR3 region is CASSGWSGETQYF. CDR3 DNA sequence: TGTGCCAGCAGTGGGTGGTCTGGGGAGACCCAGTACTTC.

This clone was counted a few times. The V gene is TRBV5-1, the J gene TRBJ2-7; D gene uncertain. V was cut by 1 base and J by 0 bases, with 8 bases left in between. Germline V lookup: CDR1 SGHRS, CDR2 YFSETQ. This CDR3 contains 14 residues. As DNA, the CDR3 is TGCGCCAGCAGCTTGACTCCCAGCTCCTACGAGCAGTACTTC. Translating gives CASSLTPSSYEQYF.

This chain connects TRBV7-9 to TRBJ2-6; no firm D call. V dropped 5 bases and J dropped 4 bases, with 15 bases sitting between them. The germline V gene has CDR1 SEHNR and CDR2 FQNEAQ (reference sequence). This CDR3 is 16 amino acids long. The DNA of the CDR3 is TGTGCCAGCAGCACCGTCGGAATCTTCGGGGCCAACGTCCTGACTTTC. Its protein product is CASSTVGIFGANVLTF.

The chain recombines TRBV30 with TRBJ2-7; D perhaps matches TRBD1 (6 bases). The germline gives CDR1 GTSNPN, CDR2 SVGIG (reference sequence). The CDR3 consists of 11 residues. Trimming pared 7 bases from V and 11 bases from J, leaving 18 bases between. This chain's CDR3 is CAFRGGKEEYF. Here the CDR3 DNA reads TGTGCCTTCAGGGGCGGCAAAGAGGAGTACTTC.

The chain is built from TRBV7-2 and TRBJ1-3, with D uncertain. Germline-derived CDR1 and CDR2 are SGHTA and FQGNSA. The CDR3 is 14 residues long. V shed 6 bases and J shed 0 bases, with 9 bases lying between them. In DNA form, the CDR3 reads TGTGCCAGCAGAGGATTCGACTCTGGAAACACCATATATTTT. Its translation: CASRGFDSGNTIYF. Filled out from reference TRBV7-2 and TRBJ1-3, the complete variable domain reads GAGVSQSPSNKVTEKGKDVELRCDPISGHTALYWYRQSLGQGLEFLIYFQGNSAPDKSGLPSDRFSAERTGGSVSTLTIQRTQQEDSAVYLCASRGFDSGNTIYFGEGSWLTVV.

V and J are TRBV11-3 and TRBJ2-3; D might be TRBD1 (6 bases). The CDR3 is made up of 15 amino acids. Trimming took 3 bases from V and 9 from J, leaving 19 bases between them. Germline lookup yields CDR1 SGHNT and CDR2 YENEEA. Written as DNA, the CDR3 is TGTGCCAGCAGCTTGGGCCAACCGGGACACCAAACGCAGTATTTT. As protein: CASSLGQPGHQTQYF.

The chain links TRBV9 to TRBJ2-5, with 8 bases identical to TRBD2. V shed 2 bases, J shed 4 bases, and the junction held 7 bases outside the gene matches. The CDR3 extends over 15 amino acids. Per germline, CDR1 SGDLS and CDR2 YYNGEE. CDR3 residues: CASSVSPGGSETQYF. In DNA, the CDR3 is TGTGCCAGCAGCGTCAGTCCGGGGGGGTCAGAGACCCAGTACTTC. The full variable domain, in which reference TRBV9 and TRBJ2-5 provide the parts outside the CDR3, is DSGVTQTPKHLITATGQRVTLRCSPRSGDLSVYWYQQSLDQGLQFLIQYYNGEERAKGNILERFSAQQFPDLHSELNLSSLELGDSALYFCASSVSPGGSETQYFGPGTRLLVL.

This rearrangement joins TRBV11-2 to TRBJ1-5; TRBD1 matches 8 bases. With 4 bases clipped from V and 7 bases from J, the junction kept 6 bases outside the gene matches. The CDR3 runs 14 residues. Germline-derived CDR1 and CDR2 are SGHAT and FQNNGV. Written as DNA, the CDR3 is TGTGCCAGCAGCTATGGACAGGGCGCCCAGCCCCAGCATTTT. Encoded protein: CASSYGQGAQPQHF.

This chain joins TRBV7-8 and TRBJ1-5, with D maybe TRBD1 (6 bases). Germline V lookup: CDR1 SGHVS, CDR2 FQNEAQ. V lost 7 bases and J 2 bases, leaving 12 bases between the germline ends. The CDR3 totals 14 residues. The CDR3 sequence is CASNQEGGNQPQHF. For the CDR3, the DNA is TGTGCCAGCAACCAAGAGGGGGGCAATCAGCCCCAGCATTTT. Complete variable domain (other parts from reference TRBV7-8 and TRBJ1-5): GAGVSQSPRYKVAKRGQDVALRCDPISGHVSLFWYQQALGQGPEFLTYFQNEAQLDKSGLPSDRFFAERPEGSVSTLKIQRTQQEDSAVYLCASNQEGGNQPQHFGDGTRLSIL.

CDR3 bases: TGTGCCACCACCAGGACAGGGTACAATGAGCAGTTCTTC. As protein: CATTRTGYNEQFF. The rearrangement uses TRBV15 and TRBJ2-1, with 8 bases aligning to TRBD1. The CDR3 totals 13 residues. Trimming removed 7 bases from V and 4 bases from J; junction bases left unmatched: 3. Looked up from germline, CDR1 is LNHNV and CDR2 is YYDKDF (reference sequence).

The CDR3, as DNA: TGTGCCAGCAGCCGGACTAGCGGGGATCAAGAGACCCAGTACTTC. It yields the protein CASSRTSGDQETQYF. The chain links TRBV7-9 to TRBJ2-5; TRBD2 aligns across 12 bases. This CDR3 is 15 amino acids long. V lost 5 bases and J lost 2; bases outside the gene matches: 3. Germline V lookup: CDR1 SEHNR, CDR2 FQNEAQ (reference sequence). Filled out from reference TRBV7-9 and TRBJ2-5, the complete variable domain reads DTGVSQNPRHKITKRGQNVTFRCDPISEHNRLYWYRQTLGQGPEFLTYFQNEAQLEKSRLLSDRFSAERPKGSFSTLEIQRTEQGDSAMYLCASSRTSGDQETQYFGPGTRLLVL.

The chain employs TRBV6-5 and TRBJ2-1; TRBD1 aligns across 7 bases. The CDR3 length is 14 residues. V shed 5 bases, J shed 6 bases, and the junction held 7 bases outside the gene matches. Germline-derived CDR1 and CDR2 are MNHEY and SVGAGI. CDR3 nucleotide sequence: TGTGCCAGCAGTAACCCGGGACAGTCCAATGAGCAGTTCTTC. Translated, it gives CASSNPGQSNEQFF.

The genes are TRBV6-1 and TRBJ2-1; the D gene is possibly TRBD2 (5 bases). The CDR3 runs to 15 residues. Per the germline V gene, CDR1 is MNHNS and CDR2 is SASEGT. V lost 3 bases and J lost 0, with 9 bases in between. The CDR3 here is CASSERVFSYNEQFF. CDR3 DNA sequence: TGTGCCAGCAGTGAGCGGGTCTTCTCCTACAATGAGCAGTTCTTC.